Listed below are T cell receptor beta chains from one sample, sequenced in a study of OX40 agonist ivuxolimab in advanced cancers. Using immunoSEQ multiplex PCR, the repertoire was profiled, and TCRdb retains in-frame clones only, with some absent. This table holds over 50,000 clones, about 84% found once. The sample consisted of CD4+ or CD8+ T cells sorted from blood, taken in a trial of the OX40 agonist ivuxolimab. The receptors here all came from an adult with an advanced solid tumor such as melanoma, head and neck, liver or kidney cancer. Each CDR3 is given with its conserved first and last residue. D genes are given only for firm matches. Some rows have no size entry. The others give once, few or many, or a class for an expanded clone.

abundance,j_gene,v_gene,d_gene,CDR3nt,CDR3aa
-,TRBJ2-7,TRBV19,-,TGTGCCAGTAGTCAAACCACCAGCTCCTACGAGCAGTACTTC,CASSQTTSSYEQYF
-,TRBJ2-7,TRBV6-5,-,TGTGCCAGCAGCCGCAGGGTCACCTACGAGCAGTACTTC,CASSRRVTYEQYF
few,TRBJ1-5,TRBV2,-,TGTGCCAGCAGTGGGGGGAGTCAGCCCCAGCATTTT,CASSGGSQPQHF
-,TRBJ1-3,TRBV21-1,-,TGTGCCCAAAAGGGGGACACCATATATTTT,CAQKGDTIYF
-,TRBJ2-5,TRBV5-1,TRBD2,TGCGCCAGCAGCCAGGGACTAGCGGGGGGCCAAGAGACCCAGTACTTC,CASSQGLAGGQETQYF
-,TRBJ2-2,TRBV9,-,TGTGCCAGCACCAACACCGGGGAGCTGTTTTTT,CASTNTGELFF
-,TRBJ2-2,TRBV11-2,TRBD2,TGTGCCAGCAGCTTTAGCGGGGACGGCACCGGGGAGCTGTTTTTT,CASSFSGDGTGELFF
-,TRBJ2-1,TRBV6-1,-,TGTGCCAGCAGTGAAGATTTAAACCGAGAGCAGTTCTTC,CASSEDLNREQFF
-,TRBJ2-3,TRBV4-3,TRBD1,TGCGCCAGCAGCCAGAGGACAGGGGGCGAAAAGCAGTATTTT,CASSQRTGGEKQYF
-,TRBJ1-5,TRBV7-2,-,TGTGCCAGCAGCCGGAACGGACGGGACAATCAGCCCCAGCATTTT,CASSRNGRDNQPQHF
-,TRBJ2-5,TRBV9,TRBD2,TGTGCCAGCAGTTCACCCCTAGCGGGGGAGACCCAGTACTTC,CASSSPLAGETQYF
once,TRBJ2-3,TRBV28,-,TGTGCCGGAAACAGGGAAGGCACAGATACGCAGTATTTT,CAGNREGTDTQYF
-,TRBJ1-1,TRBV5-4,-,TGTGCCAGCAGCTGGGGACTAGGCGAAACTGAAGCTTTCTTT,CASSWGLGETEAFF
-,TRBJ1-2,TRBV5-1,-,TGCGCCAGCAGCTTGTCCATGAATGGCTACACCTTC,CASSLSMNGYTF
-,TRBJ2-3,TRBV25-1,-,TGTGCCAGCTCGGGGAGGGGGCAGACAGATACGCAGTATTTT,CASSGRGQTDTQYF
-,TRBJ1-4,TRBV9,-,TGTGCCAGCAGCGTAAACAGTATAAATGAAAAACTGTTTTTT,CASSVNSINEKLFF
few,TRBJ2-5,TRBV7-9,-,TGTGCCAGCAGCTACCAAGAGACCCAGTACTTC,CASSYQETQYF
-,TRBJ2-1,TRBV28,-,TGTGCCAGCAGGGTCCTTTTGCCAAGGAAACAGGGATCCAATGAGCAGTTCTTC,CASRVLLPRKQGSNEQFF
-,TRBJ2-2,TRBV13,TRBD1,TGTGCCAGCAGCACAGGGGAATGGACCGGGGAGCTGTTTTTT,CASSTGEWTGELFF
-,TRBJ2-6,TRBV2,TRBD1,TGTGCCAGCAGCGAACAGGGGTTTGGGGCCAACGTCCTGACTTTC,CASSEQGFGANVLTF
-,TRBJ1-1,TRBV11-2,-,TGTGCCAGCAGCTTACTCGCAGGGCCCACTGAAGCTTTCTTT,CASSLLAGPTEAFF
-,TRBJ2-2,TRBV27,-,TGTGCCAGCAGTTTATGGATGACCACCGGGGAGCTGTTTTTT,CASSLWMTTGELFF
-,TRBJ1-1,TRBV5-4,-,TGTGCCAGCAGCCCTCAAATCGCCGGCACTGAAGCTTTCTTT,CASSPQIAGTEAFF
-,TRBJ1-2,TRBV21-1,-,TGTGCCAGCAGCAAAGCGGTCGGGGACAGTAACTATGGCTACACCTTC,CASSKAVGDSNYGYTF
-,TRBJ2-3,TRBV5-1,-,TGCGCCAGCAGCTTTACCACAGATACGCAGTATTTT,CASSFTTDTQYF
-,TRBJ1-5,TRBV6-6,TRBD1,TGTGCCACCAACGACAGGGTGAGCCACTCCAATCAGCCCCAGCATTTT,CATNDRVSHSNQPQHF
-,TRBJ1-1,TRBV5-1,-,TGCGCCAGCAGCTTGGAGTCTGACACTGAAGCTTTCTTT,CASSLESDTEAFF
-,TRBJ1-3,TRBV4-1,-,TGCGCCAGCAGGGCACACCGTCAGCGGGGAAACACCATATATTTT,CASRAHRQRGNTIYF
-,TRBJ2-3,TRBV6-5,TRBD1,TGTGCCAGCAGACCCCGACAGGGGAGCACAGATACGCAGTATTTT,CASRPRQGSTDTQYF
-,TRBJ2-5,TRBV23-1,-,TGCGCCAGCAGTCCCGGGCAGGGTCGATATAAGGAGACCCAGTACTTC,CASSPGQGRYKETQYF
-,TRBJ1-6,TRBV4-3,TRBD1,TGCGCCAGCAGTCCTACCGGGACAGGGGCATCGGATTCACCCCTCCACTTT,CASSPTGTGASDSPLHF
-,TRBJ2-3,TRBV28,TRBD2,TGTGCCAGCAGACCTGGACTAGCGGGGGGCGTCACGCAGTATTTT,CASRPGLAGGVTQYF
-,TRBJ2-7,TRBV5-4,-,TGCGCCAGCAGTGAAGACAGCTTTATATCCTACGAGCAGTACTTC,CASSEDSFISYEQYF
-,TRBJ2-6,TRBV6-1,-,TGTGCCAGCAGTGAAGTATATGGGGCGGCTGGGGCCAACGTCCTGACTTTC,CASSEVYGAAGANVLTF
-,TRBJ2-7,TRBV4-2,-,TGTGCCAGCAGCCCCACCCCAGGCGGGCCAGCTGAGCAGTACTTC,CASSPTPGGPAEQYF
-,TRBJ2-1,TRBV5-1,TRBD2,TGCGCCAGTAGCTTGGTCGGTAGCGGGGGGGCCTCCTACAATGAGCAGTTCTTC,CASSLVGSGGASYNEQFF
-,TRBJ2-7,TRBV5-6,TRBD1,TGTGCCAGCAGCTCATGGGACAGGGTAAGGGGCTACGAGCAGTACTTC,CASSSWDRVRGYEQYF
-,TRBJ1-5,TRBV18,-,TGTGCCAGCTCAGAGGGCCCCAATCAGCCCCAGCATTTT,CASSEGPNQPQHF
few,TRBJ2-4,TRBV28,-,TGTGCCAGCAGTTTAGGTCAGGGGAAGTTCCAGTACTTC,CASSLGQGKFQYF
-,TRBJ1-2,TRBV28,-,TGTGCCAGCACACCCGGGGCCCGGGGCCCATACACCTTC,CASTPGARGPYTF
once,TRBJ2-2,TRBV7-7,-,TGTGCTAGCAGCCGGGACACGCTAGGGACCGGGGAGCTGTTTTTT,CASSRDTLGTGELFF
-,TRBJ2-2,TRBV11-3,-,TGTGCCAGCAGCTTGAACAGCGCGAACACCGGGGAGCTGTTTTTT,CASSLNSANTGELFF
-,TRBJ1-4,TRBV18,-,TGTGCCAGCTCACCACCGCATGGGGGGACCCTAGGGAATGAAAAACTGTTTTTT,CASSPPHGGTLGNEKLFF
-,TRBJ2-7,TRBV4-1,TRBD1,TGCGCCAGCAGCCAAGTCTCCGGACAGGGGGCCGCCTACGAGCAGTACTTC,CASSQVSGQGAAYEQYF
-,TRBJ2-6,TRBV7-7,TRBD1,TGTGCTAGCAGCTTAGTAGCCTATAGACAGGGAGTTAACTCTGGGGCCAACGTCCTGACTTTC,CASSLVAYRQGVNSGANVLTF
-,TRBJ2-3,TRBV2,-,TGTGCCAGCAAGGGGGGACCGAGCACAGATACGCAGTATTTT,CASKGGPSTDTQYF
-,TRBJ1-3,TRBV11-3,-,TGTGCCAGCAGCTTATATTCGGGAAACACCATATATTTT,CASSLYSGNTIYF
-,TRBJ2-7,TRBV6-8,-,TGTGCCAGCAGTTACTCGTCCCTACACAACGGGACACATAACTCCTACGAGCAGTACTTC,CASSYSSLHNGTHNSYEQYF
-,TRBJ2-3,TRBV4-2,-,TGTGCCAGCAGCCAGGAGACAGGGCGGGGAGATACGCAGTATTTT,CASSQETGRGDTQYF
-,TRBJ1-1,TRBV6-6,-,TGTGCCAGCAGTTCCTGGACCTCAATGAACACTGAAGCTTTCTTT,CASSSWTSMNTEAFF
few,TRBJ1-1,TRBV7-9,-,TGTGCCAGCAGCTTACGGGGGGCTGAAGCTTTCTTT,CASSLRGAEAFF
-,TRBJ1-2,TRBV6-6,-,TGTGCCAGCAGTTTCGGTGGTCAGGGGAGGGGCTACACCTTC,CASSFGGQGRGYTF
-,TRBJ1-1,TRBV2,-,TGTGCCGGCCGGACAGAATCCTGGGTATTGAACACTGAAGCTTTCTTT,CAGRTESWVLNTEAFF
-,TRBJ1-1,TRBV28,-,TGTGCCAGCAGTTTTGGGGCGGGGACTGAAGCTTTCTTT,CASSFGAGTEAFF
-,TRBJ2-3,TRBV6-5,-,TGTGCCAGCAGGTCCTGGACAGATACGCAGTATTTT,CASRSWTDTQYF
-,TRBJ2-1,TRBV9,TRBD2,TGTGCCAGCAGCGAGAGAGGACTAGCGGGGGGAGCCTACAATGAGCAGTTCTTC,CASSERGLAGGAYNEQFF
-,TRBJ2-5,TRBV7-9,-,TGTGCCAGCAGCTTATTTCTCCAAGAGACCCAGTACTTC,CASSLFLQETQYF
-,TRBJ2-5,TRBV18,-,TGTGCCAGCTCACCAAAAGAGACCCAGTACTTC,CASSPKETQYF